This is a list of T cell receptor beta chains from one sample in a study of CD8+CD57+ T cells in acquired aplastic anemia. In TCRdb, the reads were re-called with MiXCR into one record per CDR3 protein. The profile shows some 190,000 distinct CDR3 sequences, 45% to 50% of them singletons. Input material: sorted CD4+, CD8+, or CD8+CD57+ T cells (not recorded which) from PBMCs. These receptors came from a human donor in good health. Both conserved end residues are part of each CDR3. A D gene is named only where the DNA matches it firmly. Expanded clones are given a class, and other clones once, few, many or no size at all.

cdr3_length	v_call	d_call	j_call	clone_size	cdr3_aa	cdr3_nt
15	TRBV5-6	.	TRBJ2-5	.	CASSLVQVPQETQYF	TGTGCCAGCAGCTTGGTGCAGGTCCCCCAAGAGACCCAGTACTTC
14	TRBV20-1	TRBD2	TRBJ2-1	many	CSAIAGSSYNEQFF	TGCAGTGCTATAGCGGGGAGCTCCTACAATGAGCAGTTCTTC
15	TRBV28	.	TRBJ2-7	.	CASSLILRGTYEQYF	TGTGCCAGCAGTTTAATTCTGAGGGGTACCTACGAGCAGTACTTC
15	TRBV24-1	.	TRBJ1-5	.	CATSDLRRGIFEQHF	TGTGCCACCAGTGATTTGAGGAGGGGCATCTTTGAGCAGCATTTT
12	TRBV20-1	.	TRBJ2-7	.	CSARLAPYEQYF	TGCAGTGCTAGACTGGCCCCCTACGAGCAGTACTTC
12	TRBV20-1	.	TRBJ2-7	.	CSASPGQYEQYF	TGCAGTGCTAGTCCTGGACAGTACGAGCAGTACTTC
18	TRBV4-2	TRBD2	TRBJ2-3	.	CASSQDPIAGLAGDTQYF	TGTGCCAGCAGCCAAGACCCCATCGCGGGACTAGCGGGGGATACGCAGTATTTT
13	TRBV12-3/TRBV12-4	.	TRBJ1-4	many	CASLRSGDEKLFF	TGTGCCAGCTTAAGGAGCGGGGATGAAAAACTGTTTTTT
13	TRBV7-2	.	TRBJ2-3	.	CASIPSASGTQYF	TGTGCCAGCATCCCTTCAGCGTCCGGTACGCAGTATTTT
12	TRBV7-8	.	TRBJ2-5	few	CASSPRRETQYF	TGTGCCAGCAGCCCCCGGCGAGAGACCCAGTACTTC
15	TRBV5-8	.	TRBJ1-2	many	CASSSLGGADYGYTF	TGTGCCAGCAGCAGCCTAGGGGGGGCAGACTATGGCTACACCTTC
13	TRBV7-9	.	TRBJ2-2	.	CASTRLHTGELFF	TGTGCCAGCACCAGACTTCACACCGGGGAGCTGTTTTTT
13	TRBV28	.	TRBJ2-3	once	CASSRDDTDTQYF	TGTGCCAGCAGCAGGGATGACACAGATACGCAGTATTTT
19	TRBV13	.	TRBJ2-1	.	CASSPLFSRTASSYNEQFF	TGTGCCAGCAGCCCCCTCTTTTCCCGGACAGCTAGCTCCTACAATGAGCAGTTCTTC
13	TRBV15	.	TRBJ2-3	.	CATSREWADTQYF	TGTGCCACCAGCAGAGAATGGGCAGATACGCAGTATTTT
12	TRBV5-1	.	TRBJ2-3	many	CASSPATDTQYF	TGCGCCAGCAGCCCCGCGACAGATACGCAGTATTTT
13	TRBV24-1	.	TRBJ2-2	.	CATGGGLTGELFF	TGTGCCACCGGAGGGGGGCTCACCGGGGAGCTGTTTTTT
13	TRBV20-1	TRBD1	TRBJ2-1	.	CSASFQGAIEQFF	TGCAGTGCTAGTTTCCAGGGGGCTATTGAGCAGTTCTTC
13	TRBV7-2	.	TRBJ2-3	many	CASSLDPGVTQYF	TGTGCCAGCAGCTTAGATCCCGGGGTTACGCAGTATTTT